This TCR beta chain was identified during a study of blood T cells in healthy people across ages. Study-wide points: It was held that the diversity estimates obtained from one million T cells were underestimates. Expanded clonotype shifts may have been confounded, as the donors had an unknown CMV status. A roughly linear age-dependent decrease characterized TCR beta diversity per million T cells.

Primed by a sample-barcoded 5' primer and a J-beta primer mix, a second PCR proceeded for about 6 to 11 cycles. TCRdb fed the 5' RACE reads into MiXCR, producing one record per CDR3 protein. The repertoire holds roughly 720,000 distinct CDR3 sequences, with roughly 50% as singletons. This clonotype was counted only a few times. Its target is unknown. Trimming at V came to 4 bases and at J to 7 bases, leaving 7 bases not matched to a gene. In germline, CDR1 is SGDLS, CDR2 YYNGEE. The CDR3 extends over 14 amino acids. The sequenced material came from blood. This receptor was obtained from an elderly man in good health. The chain recombines TRBV9 with TRBJ1-2; 10 bases line up with TRBD1. CDR3 loop: CASSPRQGAGGYTF. DNA of the CDR3: TGTGCCAGCAGCCCCAGACAGGGGGCGGGTGGCTACACCTTC.